Presented here are 10 T cell receptor beta chains from one specimen sequenced in a study of T-cell memory formation after mild COVID-19. MiXCR, applied by TCRdb to the 5' RACE reads, yields one record per CDR3 protein. The sample yields almost 350,000 distinct CDR3 sequences, approximately 22% seen once. The specimen was PBMCs or a T cell subset sorted from them (not recorded which). The receptors originated from a man younger than 35 who had mild COVID-19 (a few samples of this study predate the infection). Cell type and time point are not known.

This clonotype was seen only a few times. The rearrangement uses TRBV6-5 and TRBJ1-1; D remains ambiguous. Trimming took off 0 bases at V and 5 bases at J, with 13 bases between the two ends. Germline CDR1 is MNHEY and CDR2 is SVGAGI. The CDR3 sequence is 15 residues long. The CDR3 DNA follows: TGTGCCAGCAGTTACTCGAAATCGATACGGACTGAAGCTTTCTTT. Its translation: CASSYSKSIRTEAFF.

This clonotype was counted between two and nine times. This chain uses TRBV12-3 or TRBV12-4 with TRBJ1-2; 7 nucleotides align to TRBD1. The CDR3 is made up of 15 amino acids. With V trimmed by 7 bases and J by 8 bases, 16 bases remained unmatched. CDR3 residues: CASTYARQGRSGYTF. Here the CDR3 DNA reads TGTGCCAGCACCTATGCCCGACAGGGTAGGTCGGGCTACACCTTC.

This clonotype was observed a handful of times. The chain uses TRBV12-3 or TRBV12-4 and TRBJ2-5; D call uncertain. V was trimmed by 2 bases and J by 0 bases, leaving 7 bases between them. The CDR3 covers 14 residues. CDR3 in DNA: TGTGCCAGCAGTTTATGGGCTAACCAAGAGACCCAGTACTTC. Translated: CASSLWANQETQYF.

V and J are TRBV12-3 or TRBV12-4 and TRBJ1-2; D unclear. V lost 3 bases and J 3 bases, leaving 17 bases between the germline ends. CDR3 length equals 16 residues. The CDR3 DNA follows: TGTGCCAGCAGTTTTTCCCCGCGGACCCGCTACTATGGCTACACCTTC. It is translated as CASSFSPRTRYYGYTF.

The chain uses TRBV12-3 or TRBV12-4 and TRBJ1-2; D gene unclear. Deletions cut 5 bases from V and 4 bases from J, with 26 bases between. CDR3 size: 18 residues. The CDR3 is CASSRHPLPSLSFYGYTF. DNA for the CDR3: TGTGCCAGCAGTCGTCACCCCCTTCCTAGTCTGTCCTTCTATGGCTACACCTTC.

V and J are TRBV7-3 and TRBJ2-2; D is perhaps TRBD1 or TRBD2 (5 bases each). In germline, CDR1 is SGHTA, CDR2 FQGTGA. Trimming cost V 4 bases and J 3 bases, with 15 bases left between them. The CDR3 has 16 residues. CDR3 sequence: CASSYSSGTHTGELFF. CDR3 DNA: TGTGCCAGCAGCTACTCTTCCGGGACGCACACCGGGGAGCTGTTTTTT. The variable domain in full, with the rest retrieved from reference TRBV7-3 and TRBJ2-2, is GAGVSQTPSNKVTEKGKYVELRCDPISGHTALYWYRQSLGQGPEFLIYFQGTGAADDSGLPNDRFFAVRPEGSVSTLKIQRTERGDSAVYLCASSYSSGTHTGELFFGEGSRLTVL.

This chain joins TRBV5-1 and TRBJ2-7; the D gene is possibly TRBD2 (7 bases). Germline-derived CDR1 and CDR2 are SGHRS and YFSETQ. V shed 4 bases and J shed 7 bases, with 21 bases lying between them. The CDR3 has 15 residues. CDR3 loop: CASSTDGREGGEQYF. The CDR3 nucleotides read TGCGCCAGCAGCACGGACGGACGTGAGGGGGGGGAGCAGTACTTC.

The chain is built from TRBV28 and TRBJ2-7; 8 bases map to TRBD2. The CDR3 runs to 13 residues. Germline V gives CDR1 MDHEN, CDR2 SYDVKM. V lost 4 bases and J lost 9; bases outside the gene matches: 8. The CDR3 sequence: CASSSSAGVRQYV. The CDR3 bases are TGTGCCAGCAGTTCCTCAGCGGGGGTTCGGCAGTACGTC.

This clonotype was picked up many times. The gene calls are TRBV12-3 or TRBV12-4 and TRBJ2-5; unclear D gene. The CDR3 is made up of 13 amino acids. V lost 5 bases, J lost 1 base, and 8 bases lay in between. The CDR3 region has the DNA TGTGCCAGCAGTCCTGGATTCCAAGAGACCCAGTACTTC. This gives the protein CASSPGFQETQYF.

Ten or more counts support this clonotype. This chain connects TRBV7-8 to TRBJ2-7; 8 bases agree with TRBD1. The germline CDR1 and CDR2 sequences are SGHVS and FQNEAQ. The CDR3 consists of 13 residues. V lost 4 bases and J lost 5; bases outside the gene matches: 4. The DNA for the CDR3 is TGTGCCAGCAGCTGGACAGGGAGGAACGAGCAGTACTTC. This sequence encodes CASSWTGRNEQYF.